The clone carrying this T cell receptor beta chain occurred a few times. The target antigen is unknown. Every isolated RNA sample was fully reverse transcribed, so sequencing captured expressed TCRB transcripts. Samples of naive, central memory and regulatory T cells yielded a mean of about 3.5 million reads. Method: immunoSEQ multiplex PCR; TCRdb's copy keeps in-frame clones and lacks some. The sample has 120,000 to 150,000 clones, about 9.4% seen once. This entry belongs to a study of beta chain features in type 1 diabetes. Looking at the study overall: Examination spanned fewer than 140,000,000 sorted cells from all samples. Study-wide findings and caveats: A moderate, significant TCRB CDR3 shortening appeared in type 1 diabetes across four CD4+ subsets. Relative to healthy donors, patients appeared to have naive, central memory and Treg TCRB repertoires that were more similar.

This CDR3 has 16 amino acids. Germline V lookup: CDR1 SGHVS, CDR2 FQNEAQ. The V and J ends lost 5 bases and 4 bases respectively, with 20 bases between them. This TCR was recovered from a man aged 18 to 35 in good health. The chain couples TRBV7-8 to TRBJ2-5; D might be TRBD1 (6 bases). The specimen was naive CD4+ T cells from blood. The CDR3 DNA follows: TGTGCCAGCAGCGTCGGGACATACAAGACGGGAGAGACCCAGTACTTC. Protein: CASSVGTYKTGETQYF.